The 26 T cell receptor beta chains below come from one sample, sequenced in a study of shared clonotypes between healthy human individuals. Naive CD8 populations comprised CD45RO-negative cells positively selected for CCR7, excluding terminally differentiated effector memory CD45RA+ cells. Libraries were prepared by immunoSEQ multiplex PCR; TCRdb keeps only in-frame clonotypes and omits some of them. This sample yields around 580,000 clones, of which 95% to 98% are seen a single time; 0.3% belongs to the top ten. Source material: naive CD8+ T cells sorted from blood. All receptors derive from a man aged 30 to 45 in good health.

The CDR3 spells CASSLGTNEQFF. CDR3 bases: TGTGCCAGCAGCTTGGGGACGAATGAGCAGTTCTTC. The J gene is TRBJ2-1, the V gene TRBV5-5; no firm D call. There are 12 residues in the CDR3. With 0 bases removed from V and 7 bases from J, the gap between germline ends came to 5 bases. Germline V gives CDR1 SGHKS, CDR2 YYEKEE (reference sequence).

The V call is TRBV29-1, the J call TRBJ1-2; possible D gene TRBD1, 5 bases. With 8 bases removed from V and 2 bases from J, the gap between germline ends came to 9 bases. The CDR3 runs to 11 residues. CDR1 is SQVTM, CDR2 ANQGSEA, per germline. The CDR3, as DNA: TGCAGCACCGACAGAAACTATGGCTACACCTTC. Translation: CSTDRNYGYTF.

The gene calls are TRBV6-1 and TRBJ2-7; TRBD1 aligns across 8 bases. J lost 0 bases, V lost 4 bases, and 5 bases had no gene match. Per germline, CDR1 MNHNS and CDR2 SASEGT. The CDR3 contains 15 residues. DNA for the CDR3: TGTGCCAGCAGTGTTGCCGGGACAGGCTCCTACGAGCAGTACTTC. Translated: CASSVAGTGSYEQYF.

The chain has TRBV5-8 and TRBJ2-1; perhaps TRBD2 as D (5 bases). Trimming left V 3 bases short and J 4 bases short, with 14 bases between. The CDR3 length is 15 residues. Germline V gene lookup returns CDR1 SGHTS and CDR2 YDEGEE. The CDR3 coding sequence is TGTGCCAGCAGCTCCGCGACCCGGGAATACAATGAGCAGTTCTTC. Translating gives CASSSATREYNEQFF.

The rearrangement uses TRBV27 and TRBJ2-5, with 9 bases aligning to TRBD2. This CDR3 spans 17 amino acids. After removal of 6 bases from V and 1 base from J, the junction contained 12 bases not matched to a gene. CDR1 MNHEY and CDR2 SMNVEV come from the germline V gene (reference sequence). The CDR3 here is CASSPDLLAGIQETQYF. The CDR3 DNA is TGTGCCAGCAGCCCAGATTTACTAGCGGGTATCCAAGAGACCCAGTACTTC.

This rearrangement joins TRBV19 to TRBJ2-3; TRBD1 matches 8 bases. CDR3 length equals 17 residues. The germline V gene encodes CDR1 LNHDA and CDR2 SQIVND (reference sequence). Losses at the gene ends were 3 bases for V and 0 bases for J; bases not matched to a gene: 8. The CDR3 nucleotides are TGTGCCAGTAGTATGAAAGACAGGGGAACTAGCACAGATACGCAGTATTTT. This gives the protein CASSMKDRGTSTDTQYF.

The genes are TRBV7-9 and TRBJ2-5; D might be TRBD1 (6 bases). The CDR3 has 14 residues. V lost 2 bases, J lost 5 bases, and 12 bases lay in between. In germline, CDR1 is SEHNR, CDR2 FQNEAQ (reference sequence). CDR3: CASSLNRVMETQYF. CDR3 DNA sequence: TGTGCCAGCAGCTTAAACAGGGTTATGGAGACCCAGTACTTC.

This chain uses TRBV7-9 with TRBJ1-2; no reliable D call. This CDR3 contains 15 residues. V lost 1 base to trimming and J lost 0 bases, with 9 bases between them. CDR1 is SEHNR, CDR2 FQNEAQ, per germline (reference sequence). CDR3 amino acids: CASSLGDLANYGYTF. DNA of the CDR3: TGTGCCAGCAGCTTAGGGGATTTAGCTAACTATGGCTACACCTTC. The entire variable domain, with the rest obtained from reference TRBV7-9 and TRBJ1-2, is as follows: DTGVSQNPRHKITKRGQNVTFRCDPISEHNRLYWYRQTLGQGPEFLTYFQNEAQLEKSRLLSDRFSAERPKGSFSTLEIQRTEQGDSAMYLCASSLGDLANYGYTFGSGTRLTVV.

The chain joins TRBV7-9 to TRBJ2-7; TRBD2 aligns across 8 bases. This CDR3 spans 15 amino acids. Trimming removed 6 bases from V and 1 base from J; junction bases left unmatched: 8. Germline CDR1 is SEHNR and CDR2 is FQNEAQ (reference sequence). The CDR3 spells CASSWAASGSYEQYF. The CDR3, as DNA: TGTGCCAGCAGTTGGGCTGCTAGCGGGTCCTACGAGCAGTACTTC.

The chain links TRBV5-3 to TRBJ2-7; no clear D. Being an ORF, TRBV5-3 has a function that is uncertain. This CDR3 is 10 amino acids long. V was shortened by 3 bases and J by 3 bases, with 1 base between the two germline ends. The CDR3 DNA follows: TGTGCCAGAAGCTACTACGAGCAGTACTTC. It is translated as CARSYYEQYF.

The chain couples TRBV7-6 to TRBJ2-1; D unresolved. V lost 5 bases to trimming and J lost 2 bases, with 10 bases between them. CDR1 SGHVS and CDR2 FNYEAQ come from the germline V gene. The CDR3 is 14 residues long. The CDR3 region has the DNA TGTGCCAGCAGCCCTAGTAATCCCTACAATGAGCAGTTCTTC. Translation gives CASSPSNPYNEQFF.

V usage is TRBV7-2 and J usage is TRBJ2-1; no definite D call. With 2 bases removed from V and 0 bases from J, the gap between germline ends came to 11 bases. The germline V gene has CDR1 SGHTA and CDR2 FQGNSA. This CDR3 is built from 16 residues. CDR3 region: CASSLRTPTSYNEQFF. The CDR3 bases are TGTGCCAGCAGCTTAAGAACCCCCACCTCCTACAATGAGCAGTTCTTC.

The chain recombines TRBV10-1 with TRBJ2-3, with TRBD1 identical over 9 bases. The V segment lost 2 bases and the J segment 2 bases; nucleotides outside the gene matches: 2. Germline-derived CDR1 and CDR2 are WNHNN and SYGVQD (reference sequence). The CDR3 is 15 residues long. The DNA for the CDR3 is TGCGCCAGCAGTGAGGACAGGGGGGACACAGATACGCAGTATTTT. It specifies CASSEDRGDTDTQYF.

This chain joins TRBV29-1 and TRBJ2-7; D is possibly TRBD1 or TRBD2 (6 bases each). The V gene's germline CDR1 is SQVTM and CDR2 ANQGSEA. The CDR3 covers 13 residues. Between the trimmed V and J ends, which lost 7 bases and 2 bases, there was a span of 15 bases. The CDR3 region is CSAAGTQAYEQYF. The CDR3 region has the DNA TGCAGCGCCGCGGGGACACAAGCCTACGAGCAGTACTTC.

The gene calls are TRBV7-6 and TRBJ2-2; TRBD2 might be the D (5 bases). The CDR3 runs to 12 residues. CDR1 is SGHVS, CDR2 FNYEAQ, per germline. V shed 6 bases and J shed 5 bases, with 7 bases lying between them. CDR3 DNA sequence: TGTGCCAGCAGGCCGGGGACCGGGGAGCTGTTTTTT. Its protein product is CASRPGTGELFF.

The J gene is TRBJ2-3, the V gene TRBV14; a weak D match, TRBD2 (5 bases). Germline CDR1 and CDR2: SGHDN and FVKESK. This CDR3 spans 17 amino acids. The ends were cut back, 2 bases at V and 0 bases at J, with 15 bases in the middle. The CDR3 nucleotides read TGTGCCAGCAGCCAAACTAGTGACTTTCCTAGCACAGATACGCAGTATTTT. Translated, it gives CASSQTSDFPSTDTQYF. Filled out from reference TRBV14 and TRBJ2-3, the complete variable domain reads EAGVTQFPSHSVIEKGQTVTLRCDPISGHDNLYWYRRVMGKEIKFLLHFVKESKQDESGMPNNRFLAERTGGTYSTLKVQPAELEDSGVYFCASSQTSDFPSTDTQYFGPGTRLTVL.

V and J are TRBV2 and TRBJ2-2; TRBD2 agrees at 9 bases. CDR3 size: 15 residues. V lost 3 bases to trimming and J lost 6 bases; unmatched junction nucleotides: 5. CDR1 is SNHLY, CDR2 FYNNEI, per germline. Written as DNA, the CDR3 is TGTGCCAGCAGTGACGTTAGCGGGAGTCCCGGGGAGCTGTTTTTT. Translating gives CASSDVSGSPGELFF.

As to this clone: This CDR3 is also generated by other DNA sequences in the sample. The V and J genes are TRBV28 and TRBJ2-7; the D is unclear. The CDR3 consists of 13 residues. Trimming cost V 4 bases and J 1 base, with 8 bases left between them. CDR1 is MDHEN and CDR2 is SYDVKM in the germline V gene. Here the CDR3 reads CASSSGFSYEQYF. The CDR3 DNA follows: TGTGCCAGCAGTTCAGGCTTTTCCTACGAGCAGTACTTC.

The chain employs TRBV5-4 and TRBJ2-1; 8 bases map to TRBD1. V was pared by 0 bases and J by 8 bases, with 7 bases of the junction left unmatched. This CDR3 region has 15 residues. Germline V lookup: CDR1 SGHNT, CDR2 YYREEE (reference sequence). The CDR3 region is CASSLVRTGSDEQFF. In DNA, the CDR3 is TGTGCCAGCAGCTTGGTACGGACAGGGAGCGATGAGCAGTTCTTC. The full variable domain, in which reference TRBV5-4 and TRBJ2-1 provide the parts outside the CDR3, is ETGVTQSPTHLIKTRGQQVTLRCSSQSGHNTVSWYQQALGQGPQFIFQYYREEENGRGNFPPRFSGLQFPNYSSELNVNALELDDSALYLCASSLVRTGSDEQFFGPGTRLTVL.

The chain links TRBV6-1 to TRBJ2-1; 8 nucleotides agree with TRBD1. V gave up 4 bases and J gave up 1 base; unmatched junction bases: 3. CDR1 is MNHNS, CDR2 SASEGT, per germline. There are 15 residues in the CDR3. CDR3 loop: CASSAGGQSYNEQFF. CDR3 nucleotide sequence: TGTGCCAGCAGTGCAGGGGGCCAGTCCTACAATGAGCAGTTCTTC.

The chain is built from TRBV5-6 and TRBJ2-7; D is ambiguous. V was clipped by 4 bases and J by 3 bases, with 8 bases between them. The germline CDR1 and CDR2 sequences are SGHDT and YYEEEE. The CDR3 spans 12 residues. CDR3 nucleotide sequence: TGTGCCAGCAGCAGACATGTCTACGAGCAGTACTTC. Its protein is CASSRHVYEQYF.

V and J are TRBV5-1 and TRBJ2-1; 8 positions match TRBD2. This CDR3 has 16 amino acids. The V gene end was trimmed by 1 base and the J gene end by 8 bases; junction bases not matched to a gene: 11. The germline gives CDR1 SGHRS, CDR2 YFSETQ. CDR3 region: CASSLRGSGSFDEQFF. As DNA, the CDR3 is TGCGCCAGCAGCTTGAGGGGAAGCGGGAGTTTCGATGAGCAGTTCTTC.

This sequence joins TRBV7-9 and TRBJ2-4; TRBD2 matches at 7 bases. Germline V lookup: CDR1 SEHNR, CDR2 FQNEAQ (reference sequence). The CDR3 is made up of 15 amino acids. After removal of 5 bases from V and 0 bases from J, the junction contained 4 bases not matched to a gene. As DNA, the CDR3 is TGTGCCAGCAGCACGGGGGGACTAGCCAAAAACATTCAGTACTTC. Translation: CASSTGGLAKNIQYF.

Details on this clone: A junction boundary mismatches the germline segment, possibly from a read error. The V and J genes are TRBV11-2 and TRBJ2-3, with TRBD1 as a possible D gene (5 bases). Germline V gene sequence: CDR1 SGHAT, CDR2 FQNNGV. The CDR3 totals 11 residues. The CDR3 coding sequence is TGTGCCAGCAGGTACACAGGTACGCAGTATTTT. Amino acids: CASRYTGTQYF.

The chain carries TRBV7-9 and TRBJ2-7, with 10 bases matching TRBD1. The CDR3 is 18 amino acids. CDR1 is SEHNR and CDR2 is FQNEAQ in the germline V gene (reference sequence). V was pared by 5 bases and J by 1 base, with 14 bases of the junction left unmatched. In DNA, the CDR3 is TGTGCCAGCAGCAGAGGGACAGGGGTTTCGGGGAGTTCCTACGAGCAGTACTTC. Translation gives CASSRGTGVSGSSYEQYF.

The gene calls are TRBV11-2 and TRBJ1-1; D unclear. The germline V and J ends were trimmed by 2 bases and 1 base, with 11 bases remaining between them. The CDR3 totals 15 residues. The V gene's germline CDR1 is SGHAT and CDR2 FQNNGV. The CDR3 region is CASSLLDTRNTEAFF. The CDR3 nucleotides read TGTGCCAGCAGCTTATTAGACACCAGGAACACTGAAGCTTTCTTT.